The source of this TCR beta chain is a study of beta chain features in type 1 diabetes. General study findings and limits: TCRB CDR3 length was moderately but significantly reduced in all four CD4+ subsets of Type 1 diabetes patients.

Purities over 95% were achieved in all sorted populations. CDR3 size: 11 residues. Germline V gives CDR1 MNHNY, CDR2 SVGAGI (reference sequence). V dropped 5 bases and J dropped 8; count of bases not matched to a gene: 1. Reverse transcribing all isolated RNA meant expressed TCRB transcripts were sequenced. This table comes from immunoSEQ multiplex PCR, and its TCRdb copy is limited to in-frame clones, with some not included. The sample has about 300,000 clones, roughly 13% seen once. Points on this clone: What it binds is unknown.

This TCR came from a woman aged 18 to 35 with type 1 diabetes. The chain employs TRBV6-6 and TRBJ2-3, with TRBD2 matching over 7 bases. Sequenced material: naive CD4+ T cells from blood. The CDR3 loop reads CASSPGGTQYF. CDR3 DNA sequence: TGTGCCAGCAGTCCGGGGGGTACGCAGTATTTT.